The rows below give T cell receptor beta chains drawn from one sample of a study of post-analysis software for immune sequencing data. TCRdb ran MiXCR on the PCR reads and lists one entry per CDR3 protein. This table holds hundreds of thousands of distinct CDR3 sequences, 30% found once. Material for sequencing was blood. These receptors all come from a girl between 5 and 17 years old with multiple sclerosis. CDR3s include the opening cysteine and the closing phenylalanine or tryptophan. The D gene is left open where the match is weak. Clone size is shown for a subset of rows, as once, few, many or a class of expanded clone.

DNA: TGTGCCAGTAGTACCACGGGGGGTCGGAGCTCCTACAATGAGCAGTTCTTC
CDR3: CASSTTGGRSSYNEQFF
size: -
V: TRBV19
D: TRBD2
J: TRBJ2-1

DNA: TGCAGTGCTAGACCTAACCCTGAAGCTTTCTTT
CDR3: CSARPNPEAFF
size: -
V: TRBV20-1
D: -
J: TRBJ1-1

DNA: TGCGCCAGCAGCCTGGGGCCCTCGGACTATGGCTACACCTTC
CDR3: CASSLGPSDYGYTF
size: -
V: TRBV4-3
D: -
J: TRBJ1-2

DNA: TGCAGTGCTAGAGGTCGGCTAGCGGACCCTCTAGCCAAAAACATTCAGTACTTC
CDR3: CSARGRLADPLAKNIQYF
size: -
V: TRBV20-1
D: TRBD2
J: TRBJ2-4

DNA: TGTGCCATCAGTGAGTCGTTTCGCGGGGGTGATGTAAGCACAGATACGCAGTATTTT
CDR3: CAISESFRGGDVSTDTQYF
size: few
V: TRBV10-3
D: TRBD2
J: TRBJ2-3

DNA: TGTGCCAGCAGTTTTATAACGCCAGCCCAAGAGACCCAGTACTTC
CDR3: CASSFITPAQETQYF
size: few
V: TRBV28
D: -
J: TRBJ2-5

DNA: TGTGCCAGCAGCTCGCAGCACCGACTAGCGGGGGCGGAGACCCAGTACTTC
CDR3: CASSSQHRLAGAETQYF
size: -
V: TRBV7-2
D: TRBD2
J: TRBJ2-5

DNA: TGCGCCAGCAGCTTGGAGGACAGGGGACTGAACACTGAGGCTTTCTTT
CDR3: CASSLEDRGLNTEAFF
size: -
V: TRBV5-1
D: TRBD1
J: TRBJ1-1

DNA: TGCGCCAGCGGAACAGGGATCGATACGCAGTATTTT
CDR3: CASGTGIDTQYF
size: few
V: TRBV5-1
D: -
J: TRBJ2-3

DNA: TGCGCCAGCAGCCAAGGACAGGAACTCTCCATTTTGCGGGCTGAAGCTTTCTTT
CDR3: CASSQGQELSILRAEAFF
size: -
V: TRBV4-1
D: -
J: TRBJ1-1

DNA: TGTGCCACCAGTGATCCATTGGGGACGTCCTCCTACGAGCAGTACTTC
CDR3: CATSDPLGTSSYEQYF
size: many
V: TRBV24-1
D: -
J: TRBJ2-7

DNA: TGTGCCAGTAGACAGTCCTACGAGCAGTACTTC
CDR3: CASRQSYEQYF
size: -
V: TRBV7-9
D: -
J: TRBJ2-7

DNA: TGTGCCAGCAGCCCAAGACTAGCGGGGGGGTACAATGAGCAGTTCTTC
CDR3: CASSPRLAGGYNEQFF
size: many
V: TRBV11-2
D: TRBD2
J: TRBJ2-1

DNA: TGTGCCAGCAGCCAAACCAACGCTGAAGCTTTCTTT
CDR3: CASSQTNAEAFF
size: -
V: TRBV3-1
D: -
J: TRBJ1-1

DNA: TGTGCCAGCAGTTACGGAGGCAACTACGAGCAGTACTTC
CDR3: CASSYGGNYEQYF
size: few
V: TRBV6-5
D: -
J: TRBJ2-7

DNA: TGTGCCAGCAGCTTAGCCGGCAGGTCCAACAATGAGCGGTTCTTC
CDR3: CASSLAGRSNNERFF
size: -
V: TRBV7-9
D: -
J: TRBJ2-1

DNA: TGTGCCAGCAGCTTAGGGCGGAGCAATGAGCAGTTCTTC
CDR3: CASSLGRSNEQFF
size: -
V: TRBV7-2
D: -
J: TRBJ2-1

DNA: TGTGCCAGCAGCACGAACAGGGGTTGGGCCTACGAGCAGTACTTC
CDR3: CASSTNRGWAYEQYF
size: -
V: TRBV6-6
D: TRBD1
J: TRBJ2-7

DNA: TGCAGTGCTAGAGATCGTGACAGGGGGGCAGAGACCCGGTACTTC
CDR3: CSARDRDRGAETRYF
size: -
V: TRBV20-1
D: TRBD1
J: TRBJ2-7

DNA: TGTGCCACCAGTGCCGGGACAGACTATGGCTACACCTTC
CDR3: CATSAGTDYGYTF
size: few
V: TRBV24-1
D: TRBD1
J: TRBJ1-2

DNA: TGCAGTGCAGAACCGACAGATACGCAGTATTTT
CDR3: CSAEPTDTQYF
size: few
V: TRBV20-1
D: -
J: TRBJ2-3

DNA: TGTGCCAGCAGCCGCGCCCAAGGGACTAGCGTGGATACGCAGTATTTT
CDR3: CASSRAQGTSVDTQYF
size: few
V: TRBV7-2
D: TRBD2
J: TRBJ2-3

DNA: TGCAGTGCGACCGGGACAGGGAGCACAGATACGCAGTATTTT
CDR3: CSATGTGSTDTQYF
size: few
V: TRBV20-1
D: TRBD1
J: TRBJ2-3

DNA: TGTGCCATCAAATTTGGGGGCGCAGGCACGGACGATACGCAGTATTTT
CDR3: CAIKFGGAGTDDTQYF
size: few
V: TRBV10-3
D: -
J: TRBJ2-3

DNA: TGTGCCAGCTTCAGGCCGGGACTAGCGGGATTTTCCGATGAGCAGTTCTTC
CDR3: CASFRPGLAGFSDEQFF
size: few
V: TRBV28
D: TRBD2
J: TRBJ2-1